The clone carrying this T cell receptor (beta chain) was seen ten or more times. This sample is drawn from a study of T cells after yellow fever vaccination. The V gene's germline CDR1 is SGHRS and CDR2 YFSETQ. The length of the CDR3 is 17 residues. Losses at the gene ends were 4 bases for V and 4 bases for J; bases not matched to a gene: 13. Each CDR3 protein is one row after TCRdb ran MiXCR on the 5' RACE reads. The table lists over 250,000 distinct CDR3 sequences, around 5.3% of them singletons. The source was CD4+ T cells sorted from PBMCs, collected on the day of the yellow fever booster vaccination. The chain has TRBV5-1 and TRBJ2-3; 9 bases line up with TRBD2. This receptor was taken from a young man who received the YFV17D yellow fever vaccine. CDR3 in DNA: TGCGCCAGCAGCCCGTTCGAGCGGACTAGCGCTTCAGATACGCAGTATTTT. This codes for CASSPFERTSASDTQYF.